Following are 14 T cell receptor beta chains from one sample sequenced in a study of cytomegalovirus exposure and HLA in healthy donors (dated by TCRdb to about 2017). The library was obtained by the immunoSEQ multiplex PCR assay. A mixture of 60 forward primers for TCR Vbeta segments and 13 reverse primers for TCR Jbeta segments was used in the multiplex PCR. TCRdb obtained this table from immuneACCESS and retained in-frame rearrangements with V and J assigned. These tables miss some clones; where compared with another copy, unresolved V genes account for less than half of the shortfall, and the remainder is unexplained. This sample is represented by about 130,000 clones; 81% of them were singletons. The ten largest account for around 6.4% of the sample. Sequenced material: PBMCs. The source is a woman in her thirties or forties in good health and CMV-seropositive.

The chain carries TRBV19 and TRBJ1-6; TRBD1 aligns across 8 bases. Germline CDR1 LNHDA, CDR2 SQIVND (reference sequence). This CDR3 contains 15 residues. With V trimmed by 2 bases and J by 6 bases, 3 bases remained unmatched. CDR3 in DNA: TGTGCCAGTAGTATACAGGGGGCGGTTAATTCACCCCTCCACTTT. It encodes CASSIQGAVNSPLHF.

J is TRBJ2-1 and V is TRBV7-9; a possible D gene is TRBD1 (5 bases). Germline lookup yields CDR1 SEHNR and CDR2 FQNEAQ (reference sequence). V lost 1 base and J 7 bases, leaving 17 bases between the germline ends. The CDR3 contains 16 residues. DNA for the CDR3: TGTGCCAGCAGCTTAGGGGGCAGGGAACACATGAATGAGCAGTTCTTC. Translation: CASSLGGREHMNEQFF.

The J gene is TRBJ2-1, the V gene TRBV14; 9 nucleotides agree with TRBD1. Germline trimming cut 4 bases from V and 4 bases from J; bases unmatched to any gene: 8. The CDR3 is 16 residues long. Germline V lookup: CDR1 SGHDN, CDR2 FVKESK. This CDR3 is CASSPLRDRAYNEQFF. CDR3 sequence (DNA): TGTGCCAGCAGCCCCCTAAGGGACAGGGCTTACAATGAGCAGTTCTTC.

The chain carries TRBV7-2 and TRBJ2-7; TRBD2 agrees at 10 bases. Germline CDR1 SGHTA, CDR2 FQGNSA. CDR3 length: 13 amino acids. J gave up 4 bases and V 4 bases, and 1 base lay outside the gene matches. The CDR3: CASSSSGSYEQYF. The CDR3 region has the DNA TGTGCCAGCAGCTCTAGCGGGAGTTACGAGCAGTACTTC.

The rearrangement uses TRBV11-1 and TRBJ1-1; D unresolved. Trimming pared 0 bases from V and 7 bases from J, leaving 9 bases between. The CDR3 covers 13 residues. The germline V gene encodes CDR1 SGHAT and CDR2 FQDESV (reference sequence). The CDR3 here is CASSLAAADEAFF. The CDR3 DNA reads TGTGCCAGCAGCTTAGCCGCGGCCGATGAAGCTTTCTTT.

This sequence joins TRBV9 and TRBJ1-6, with 9 bases lining up with TRBD1. V shed 3 bases and J 6 bases; nucleotides not matched to a gene: 16. Per germline, CDR1 SGDLS and CDR2 YYNGEE. The CDR3 consists of 19 residues. CDR3 bases: TGTGCCAGCAGCGCCGCCTCGGGACAGGGAACATCGTTTAATTCACCCCTCCACTTT. This encodes CASSAASGQGTSFNSPLHF.

The chain employs TRBV6-1 and TRBJ1-5, with D unclear. From germline, CDR1 is MNHNS and CDR2 SASEGT. The CDR3 runs 15 residues. V shed 5 bases and J shed 5 bases, with 16 bases lying between them. The CDR3 DNA sequence: TGTGCCAGCAGTAGAGGCCTCCAAATGGATCAGCCCCAGCATTTT. Protein sequence: CASSRGLQMDQPQHF.

This chain links TRBV9 with TRBJ1-2, with D hard to call. Between the trimmed V and J ends, which lost 4 bases and 5 bases, there was a span of 15 bases. The CDR3 has 14 amino acids. The germline gives CDR1 SGDLS, CDR2 YYNGEE. The CDR3: CASSFSGEGYGYTF. The CDR3 DNA is TGTGCCAGCAGCTTCAGCGGGGAGGGATATGGCTACACCTTC.

The rearrangement links TRBV28 to TRBJ1-2; 11 nucleotides line up with TRBD1. CDR3 size: 15 residues. The junction had 9 bases not matched to a gene; V was cut back by 5 bases and J by 7 bases. Per germline, CDR1 MDHEN and CDR2 SYDVKM. CDR3 sequence (DNA): TGTGCCAGCAGTCTAACCGGACAGGGGGCGCGTGGCTACACCTTC. Translated, it gives CASSLTGQGARGYTF.

The rearrangement uses TRBV5-1 and TRBJ1-2, with TRBD1 matching 7 bases. Unmatched junction bases numbered 19, after V lost 4 bases and J lost 7 bases. The germline V gene has CDR1 SGHRS and CDR2 YFSETQ. The CDR3 has 17 amino acids. For the CDR3, the DNA is TGCGCCAGCAGCAACTCGGGTACCACCGGGACAGTAATTGGCTACACCTTC. Its protein product is CASSNSGTTGTVIGYTF. Variable domain in full (rest from reference TRBV5-1 and TRBJ1-2): KAGVTQTPRYLIKTRGQQVTLSCSPISGHRSVSWYQQTPGQGLQFLFEYFSETQRNKGNFPGRFSGRQFSNSRSEMNVSTLELGDSALYLCASSNSGTTGTVIGYTFGSGTRLTVV.

This clone has only one observation. V is TRBV6-4 and J is TRBJ1-1; D remains ambiguous. This CDR3 has 14 amino acids. Trimming cost V 6 bases and J 6 bases, with 17 bases left between them. Germline CDR1 reads MRHNA; CDR2 reads SNTAGT. The CDR3 loop reads CASRIEEGRAEAFF. The CDR3 DNA reads as TGTGCCAGCAGGATAGAAGAAGGGAGGGCTGAAGCTTTCTTT.

The genes are TRBV7-9 and TRBJ1-1; D is possibly TRBD1 (6 bases). This CDR3 comprises 16 residues. With 6 bases removed from V and 1 base from J, the gap between germline ends came to 18 bases. Germline-derived CDR1 and CDR2 are SEHNR and FQNEAQ (reference sequence). The CDR3 sequence is CASSNPDRPGNTEAFF. Written as DNA, the CDR3 is TGTGCCAGCAGTAATCCTGACAGGCCGGGGAACACTGAAGCTTTCTTT.

The chain employs TRBV27 and TRBJ1-6, with TRBD1 matching 12 bases. The V and J ends lost 7 bases and 9 bases, in that order; junction bases with no gene match: 10. The CDR3 has 16 residues. Per the germline V gene, CDR1 is MNHEY and CDR2 is SMNVEV (reference sequence). In DNA form, the CDR3 reads TGTGCCAGCAAACCCTTAGGGACAGGGGGCGCTTCACCCCTCCACTTT. Its translation is CASKPLGTGGASPLHF.

This clone is deemed medium-sized. The chain links TRBV5-5 to TRBJ1-2; unclear D gene. V was trimmed by 0 bases and J by 4 bases, leaving 7 bases between them. CDR1 and CDR2 (germline): SGHKS, YYEKEE (reference sequence). The CDR3 sequence is 13 residues long. The CDR3 region is CASSLVRIYGYTF. The CDR3 nucleotides read TGTGCCAGCAGCTTGGTCAGGATCTATGGCTACACCTTC.